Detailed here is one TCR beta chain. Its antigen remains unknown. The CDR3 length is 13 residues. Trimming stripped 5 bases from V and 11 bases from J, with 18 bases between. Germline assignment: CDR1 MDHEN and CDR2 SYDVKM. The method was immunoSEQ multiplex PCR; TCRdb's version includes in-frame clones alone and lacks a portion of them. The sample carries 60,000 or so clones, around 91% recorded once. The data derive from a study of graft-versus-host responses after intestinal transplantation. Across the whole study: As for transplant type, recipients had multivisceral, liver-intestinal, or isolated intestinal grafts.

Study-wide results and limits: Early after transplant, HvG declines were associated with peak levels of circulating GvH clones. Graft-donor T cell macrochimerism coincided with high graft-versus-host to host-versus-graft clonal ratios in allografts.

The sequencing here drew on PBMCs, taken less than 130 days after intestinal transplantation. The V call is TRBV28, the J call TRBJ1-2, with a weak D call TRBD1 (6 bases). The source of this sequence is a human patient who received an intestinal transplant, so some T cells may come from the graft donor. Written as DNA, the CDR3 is TGTGCCAGCAGTCCCCCAAGGGGGTTTGGTTACACCTTC. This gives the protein CASSPPRGFGYTF.